This TCR beta chain was documented in a study of T cells in Graves' hyperthyroidism and ophthalmopathy. The study based diagnoses on clinical symptoms, serum thyroxine and TRAb, thyroid ultrasound and orbital computed tomography. An approximately 10 ml volume of fresh peripheral blood provided the PBMCs. This CDR3 is built from 13 residues. V was pared by 6 bases and J by 4 bases, with 10 bases between. TCR beta CDR3 sequences were amplified from RNA transcripts. Initially, a first-round RT-PCR of the TCR CDR3 employed the HTBI primer set. TCRdb independently ran MiXCR on the multiplex PCR reads; one entry per CDR3 protein. The repertoire consists of around 300,000 distinct CDR3 sequences, with approximately 14% occurring once and the leading ten covering 30% to 40%.

The sequence was collected from a woman between 40 and 55 years old with Graves' ophthalmopathy. Sequencing was done on a sample of blood. The gene calls are TRBV12-3 or TRBV12-4 and TRBJ1-3; possibly TRBD1 for D (5 bases). CDR3 sequence (DNA): TGTGCCAGCAGCCCACGACAGGGAAACACCATATATTTT. The encoded protein is CASSPRQGNTIYF.